This T cell receptor (beta chain) stems from a study of blood T cells in healthy people across ages. On the study more broadly: Template switching picked up about one barcoded beta molecule for each two T cells.

The second PCR ran about 7 to 12 cycles with a sample-barcoded 5' primer and J-beta primers. With 12 random nucleotides, a template-switch adaptor tagged each individual cDNA molecule. TCRdb reprocessed the 5' RACE reads with MiXCR, giving one entry per CDR3 protein. The data contain around 850,000 distinct CDR3 sequences, about 37% of them seen just once; the ten biggest clones take up approximately 12%. Germline-derived CDR1 and CDR2 are SGHRS and YFSETQ. The CDR3 sequence is 15 residues long. V lost 0 bases and J 1 base, leaving 10 bases between the germline ends. The chain is built from TRBV5-1 and TRBJ1-2; D may be TRBD1 (5 bases). Input material: blood. The receptor was isolated from a man younger than 35 in good health. The CDR3 DNA is TGCGCCAGCAGCTTGGCGGGACGGATTAACTATGGCTACACCTTC. Translation gives CASSLAGRINYGYTF. Together with reference TRBV5-1 and TRBJ1-2, the CDR3 gives the full variable domain: KAGVTQTPRYLIKTRGQQVTLSCSPISGHRSVSWYQQTPGQGLQFLFEYFSETQRNKGNFPGRFSGRQFSNSRSEMNVSTLELGDSALYLCASSLAGRINYGYTFGSGTRLTVV.